This T cell receptor beta chain is drawn from a study of Ad26.COV2.S vaccination and SARS-CoV-2 variants. Study-wide context: By the intramuscular route, Ad26.COV2.S was given once, or twice 56 days apart. The study, taken as a whole, reports: Comparable non-spike TCR breadth was observed in vaccine and placebo recipients.

The treatment is: around 19 received Ad26.COV2.S at low or high dose, single or two shots; a few received placebo; per-sample allocation not given. The samples date from day 63 after the first vaccine or placebo injection. Concerning this clone itself: The antigen remains unidentified.

The data were produced by immunoSEQ multiplex PCR, yet TCRdb's version contains in-frame clones alone and is incomplete. The sample yields roughly 380,000 clones, around 87% seen once. Here the sequenced sample was peripheral blood, taken in a trial of Ad26.COV2.S vaccine versus placebo. This TCR derives from a person aged 18-65 years who received the Ad26.COV2.S COVID-19 vaccine or a placebo.

CDR3 loop: CASSYSGTGDTEAFF. The DNA of the CDR3 is TGTGCCAGCAGTTACTCCGGGACAGGGGACACTGAAGCTTTCTTT. The chain is built from TRBV6-6 and TRBJ1-1; 10 positions match TRBD1. Per germline, CDR1 MNHNY and CDR2 SVGAGI (reference sequence). V was clipped by 0 bases and J by 3 bases; unmatched bases: 1. This CDR3 has 15 residues.